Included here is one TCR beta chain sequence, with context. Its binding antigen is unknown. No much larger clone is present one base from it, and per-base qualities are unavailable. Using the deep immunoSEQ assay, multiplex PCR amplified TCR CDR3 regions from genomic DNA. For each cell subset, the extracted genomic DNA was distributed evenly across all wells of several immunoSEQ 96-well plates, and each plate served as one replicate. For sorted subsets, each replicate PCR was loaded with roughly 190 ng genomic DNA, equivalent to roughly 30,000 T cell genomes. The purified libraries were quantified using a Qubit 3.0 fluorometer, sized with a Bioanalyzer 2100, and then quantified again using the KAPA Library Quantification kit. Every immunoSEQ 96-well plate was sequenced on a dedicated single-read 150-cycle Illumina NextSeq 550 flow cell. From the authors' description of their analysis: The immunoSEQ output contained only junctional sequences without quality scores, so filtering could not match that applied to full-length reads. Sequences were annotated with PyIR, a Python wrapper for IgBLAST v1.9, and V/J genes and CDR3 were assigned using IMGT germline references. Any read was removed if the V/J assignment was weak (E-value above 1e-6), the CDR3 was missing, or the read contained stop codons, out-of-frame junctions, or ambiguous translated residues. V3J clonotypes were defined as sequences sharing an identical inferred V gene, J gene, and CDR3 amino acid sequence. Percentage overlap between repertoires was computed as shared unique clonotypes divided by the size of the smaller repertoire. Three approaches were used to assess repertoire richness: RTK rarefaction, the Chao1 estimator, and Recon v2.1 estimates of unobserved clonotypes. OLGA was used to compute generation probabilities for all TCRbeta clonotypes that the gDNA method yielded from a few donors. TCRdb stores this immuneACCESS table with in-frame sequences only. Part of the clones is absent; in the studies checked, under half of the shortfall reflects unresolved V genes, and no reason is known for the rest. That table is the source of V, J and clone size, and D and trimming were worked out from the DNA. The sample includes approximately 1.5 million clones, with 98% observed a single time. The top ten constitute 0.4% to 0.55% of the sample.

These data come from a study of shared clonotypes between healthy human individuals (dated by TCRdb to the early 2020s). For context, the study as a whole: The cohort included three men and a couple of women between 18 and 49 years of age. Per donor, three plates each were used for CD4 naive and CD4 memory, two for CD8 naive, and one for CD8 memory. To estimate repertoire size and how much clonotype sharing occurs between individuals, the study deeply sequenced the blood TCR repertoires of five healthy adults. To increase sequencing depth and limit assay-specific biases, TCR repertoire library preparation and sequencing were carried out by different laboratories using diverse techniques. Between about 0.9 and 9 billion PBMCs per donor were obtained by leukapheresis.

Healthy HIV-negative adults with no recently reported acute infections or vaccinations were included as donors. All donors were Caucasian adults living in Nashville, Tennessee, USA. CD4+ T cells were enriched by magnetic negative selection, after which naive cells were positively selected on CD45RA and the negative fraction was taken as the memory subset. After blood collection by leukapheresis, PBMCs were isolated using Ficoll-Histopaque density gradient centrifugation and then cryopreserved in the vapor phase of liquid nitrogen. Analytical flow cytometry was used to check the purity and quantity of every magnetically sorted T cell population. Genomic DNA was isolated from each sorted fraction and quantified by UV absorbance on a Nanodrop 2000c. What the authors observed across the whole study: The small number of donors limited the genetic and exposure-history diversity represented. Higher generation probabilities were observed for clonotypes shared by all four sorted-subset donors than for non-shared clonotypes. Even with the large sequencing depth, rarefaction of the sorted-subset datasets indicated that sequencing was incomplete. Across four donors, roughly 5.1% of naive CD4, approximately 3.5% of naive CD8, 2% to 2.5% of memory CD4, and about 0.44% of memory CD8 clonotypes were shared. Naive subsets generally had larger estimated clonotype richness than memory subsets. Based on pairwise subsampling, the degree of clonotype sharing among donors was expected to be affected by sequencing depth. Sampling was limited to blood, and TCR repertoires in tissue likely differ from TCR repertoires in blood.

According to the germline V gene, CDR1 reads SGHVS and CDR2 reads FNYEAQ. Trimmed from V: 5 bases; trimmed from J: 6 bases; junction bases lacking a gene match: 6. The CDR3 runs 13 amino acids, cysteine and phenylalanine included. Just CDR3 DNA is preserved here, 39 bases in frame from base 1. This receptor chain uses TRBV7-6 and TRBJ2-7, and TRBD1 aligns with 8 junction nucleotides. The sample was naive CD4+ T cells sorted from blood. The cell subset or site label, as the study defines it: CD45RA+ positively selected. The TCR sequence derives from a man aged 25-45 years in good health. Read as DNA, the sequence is TGTGCCAGCAGCCGACAGGGGTCGGGCGAGCAGTACTTC. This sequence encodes CASSRQGSGEQYF. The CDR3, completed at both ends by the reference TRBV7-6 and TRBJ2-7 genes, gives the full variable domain GAGVSQSPRYKVTKRGQDVALRCDPISGHVSLYWYRQALGQGPEFLTYFNYEAQQDKSGLPNDRFSAERPEGSISTLTIQRTEQRDSAMYRCASSRQGSGEQYFGPGTRLTVT.